One and the same sample provided the 8 T cell receptor beta chains below, sequenced in a study of lymphopenia after photon versus proton radiotherapy. The assay was immunoSEQ multiplex PCR, and TCRdb's table has in-frame clones only and misses some. The sample gives 150,000 to 200,000 clones, 88% of which show up once; about 4.4% is in the top ten. The source material was peripheral blood, sampled from a patient treated with photon-based radiotherapy. The receptors stem from a man aged 50 to 60 with gastric cancer.

The J gene is TRBJ2-3, the V gene TRBV29-1; D may match TRBD1 or TRBD2 (8 bases each). Trimming removed 4 bases from V and 3 bases from J, with 35 bases in between. Germline V gives CDR1 SQVTM, CDR2 ANQGSEA. CDR3 length equals 21 residues. The chain's CDR3 is CSVGTGGFDSGELWGTDTQYF. In DNA, the CDR3 is TGCAGCGTTGGAACAGGGGGATTCGATAGCGGGGAACTTTGGGGAACAGATACGCAGTATTTT.

The chain couples TRBV18 to TRBJ2-7; D may be TRBD2 (6 bases). Deletions cut 3 bases from V and 2 bases from J, with 14 bases between. Germline V gene sequence: CDR1 KGHSH, CDR2 LQKENI. The CDR3 runs 15 residues. DNA for the CDR3: TGTGCCAGCTCACCTGGTCCAGGGACTGCCTACGAGCAGTACTTC. It codes for CASSPGPGTAYEQYF.

V and J are TRBV30 and TRBJ1-2; D unresolved. Germline V CDR1 and CDR2: GTSNPN, SVGIG (reference sequence). V lost 2 bases and J 1 base, leaving 14 bases between the germline ends. The CDR3 totals 15 residues. This CDR3 is CAWSLVAAGNYGYTF. The CDR3 region has the DNA TGTGCCTGGAGTCTTGTGGCAGCTGGTAACTATGGCTACACCTTC. Full variable domain (remainder filled in from reference TRBV30 and TRBJ1-2): SQTIHQWPATLVQPVGSPLSLECTVEGTSNPNLYWYRQAAGRGLQLLFYSVGIGQISSEVPQNLSASRPQDRQFILSSKKLLLSDSGFYLCAWSLVAAGNYGYTFGSGTRLTVV.

The J gene is TRBJ1-5, the V gene TRBV5-1, with TRBD1 as a possible D gene (6 bases). Germline V gives CDR1 SGHRS, CDR2 YFSETQ. This CDR3 region has 18 residues. V was shortened by 0 bases and J by 0 bases, with 16 bases between the two germline ends. The CDR3 is CASSLVPPDSDSNQPQHF. In nucleotides, the CDR3 is TGCGCCAGCAGCTTGGTACCGCCGGACAGTGATAGCAATCAGCCCCAGCATTTT.

This clone was detected once. The gene calls are TRBV7-2 and TRBJ2-7; D is perhaps TRBD1 or TRBD2 (5 bases each). The CDR3 totals 12 residues. Trimming shortened V by 6 bases and J by 3 bases, and 9 bases separated the two germline ends. The germline V gene encodes CDR1 SGHTA and CDR2 FQGNSA. CDR3 in DNA: TGTGCCAGCAGTCGGGACGGCTACGAGCAGTACTTC. The encoded protein is CASSRDGYEQYF.

V is TRBV7-7 and J is TRBJ2-7, with 10 bases that match TRBD2. The V and J ends lost 5 bases and 4 bases, in that order; junction bases with no gene match: 5. The germline gives CDR1 SSHAT, CDR2 FNYEAQ (reference sequence). The CDR3 length is 14 residues. CDR3 nucleotide sequence: TGTGCCAGCAGCCGCAGGACTAGCGGTTACGAGCAGTACTTC. Its protein is CASSRRTSGYEQYF.

This sequence joins TRBV5-1 and TRBJ2-2; unclear D gene. Germline V gene data show CDR1 as SGHRS and CDR2 as YFSETQ. CDR3 length: 14 residues. Trimming took 5 bases from V and 2 from J, leaving 10 bases between them. The CDR3 DNA follows: TGCGCCAGCAGGGACGGGTTAAACACCGGGGAGCTGTTTTTT. This encodes CASRDGLNTGELFF. Drawing the rest from reference TRBV5-1 and TRBJ2-2, the complete variable domain is KAGVTQTPRYLIKTRGQQVTLSCSPISGHRSVSWYQQTPGQGLQFLFEYFSETQRNKGNFPGRFSGRQFSNSRSEMNVSTLELGDSALYLCASRDGLNTGELFFGEGSRLTVL.

The V gene is TRBV6-4, the J gene TRBJ1-2; possible D gene TRBD1, 6 bases. V was pared by 5 bases and J by 8 bases, with 18 bases between. CDR1 is MRHNA, CDR2 SNTAGT, per germline. The CDR3 covers 14 residues. The CDR3 protein is CASSPQGNSGGYTF. The CDR3 DNA is TGTGCCAGCAGTCCTCAGGGGAATTCGGGCGGCTACACCTTC.